This T cell receptor beta chain originates from a study of T cells in women clearing cervical HPV infection. Across the study: For cases, blood was sampled a median approximately 150 days after lesion detection, interquartile range roughly 80 to 230 days. The study's findings and limits: CIN3+ cases had significantly higher TCR richness than controls; evenness did not differ.

The CDR3 covers 14 residues. With 7 bases removed from V and 7 bases from J, the gap between germline ends came to 19 bases. Germline CDR1 and CDR2: SNHLY and FYNNEI. Points on this clone: What it binds is unknown. The read terminates 3 residues before the CDR3 end, so the remaining end is supplied by the germline J gene.

Here immunoSEQ multiplex PCR was the method, and the copy in TCRdb shows in-frame clones only, minus some. The sample includes about 30,000 clones. The specimen sequenced was blood buffy coat. The chain couples TRBV2 to TRBJ1-1; D is possibly TRBD1 (6 bases). The clonotype was recovered from a woman aged 18 to 75 with a cervical HPV16 infection that either progressed to CIN3+ or cleared (not recorded which). The CDR3 loop reads CASNARQGKDEAFF. CDR3 bases read: TGTGCCAGCAACGCCCGCCAGGGGAAGGATGAA.